The 17 T cell receptor beta chains below were found in one sample sequenced in a study of T cells in Graves' hyperthyroidism and ophthalmopathy. RNA transcripts served as the template for amplifying TCR beta CDR3 regions. The TCR CDR3 first-round RT-PCR relied on the HTBI primer set. TCRdb re-derived calls from the multiplex PCR reads in MiXCR, one entry per CDR3 protein. The data show roughly 580,000 distinct CDR3 sequences, 11% to 15% seen once. The specimen sequenced was blood. The origin of the receptors is a young woman with Graves' hyperthyroidism that later progressed to Graves' ophthalmopathy.

This clonotype turned up a few times. The rearrangement joins TRBV3-1 to TRBJ1-4, with D tentatively TRBD1 (6 bases). Trimming pared 4 bases from V and 0 bases from J, leaving 12 bases between. CDR1 is LGHDT, CDR2 YNNKEL, per germline (reference sequence). This CDR3 has 16 amino acids. The CDR3 DNA reads as TGTGCCAGCAGCCTGGGGACACTTTCAACTAATGAAAAACTGTTTTTT. This gives the protein CASSLGTLSTNEKLFF.

This clonotype was counted at least ten times. This chain connects TRBV2 to TRBJ1-1, with 7 positions matching TRBD1. CDR3 length equals 13 residues. Germline CDR1 reads SNHLY; CDR2 reads FYNNEI. V trimming: 8 bases; J trimming: 7 bases; junction bases outside the gene matches: 10. The CDR3 DNA reads as TGTGCCAGCTTGCGGGACAGCAGTTATGAAGCTTTCTTT. Protein product: CASLRDSSYEAFF.

This clonotype was detected many times. The chain recombines TRBV6-1 with TRBJ1-2; tentatively, D is TRBD1 (6 bases). CDR1 is MNHNS, CDR2 SASEGT, per germline. This CDR3 is built from 15 residues. V lost 2 bases and J lost 0, with 10 bases in between. CDR3 nucleotide sequence: TGTGCCAGCAGTGAACTGACAGGTGCTAACTATGGCTACACCTTC. Translated, it gives CASSELTGANYGYTF.

V gene TRBV7-9 combines with J gene TRBJ1-1; TRBD1 might be the D (6 bases). The CDR3 loop spans 13 amino acids. Trimming took off 9 bases at V and 5 bases at J, with 16 bases between the two ends. Germline V gives CDR1 SEHNR, CDR2 FQNEAQ (reference sequence). The CDR3 region is CASLGGLATEAFF. The CDR3 DNA reads TGTGCCAGTTTAGGGGGTCTTGCAACTGAAGCTTTCTTT.

This clonotype was seen many times. The chain recombines TRBV28 with TRBJ2-7; a weak D match, TRBD2 (5 bases). Germline V CDR1 and CDR2: MDHEN, SYDVKM. The CDR3 is made up of 13 amino acids. Trimming removed 7 bases at V and 2 bases at J, with 12 bases between. In DNA form, the CDR3 reads TGTGCCAGCACTGAGGACGGGGCCTACGAGCAGTACTTC. This gives the protein CASTEDGAYEQYF. Variable domain in full (rest from reference TRBV28 and TRBJ2-7): DVKVTQSSRYLVKRTGEKVFLECVQDMDHENMFWYRQDPGLGLRLIYFSYDVKMKEKGDIPEGYSVSREKKERFSLILESASTNQTSMYLCASTEDGAYEQYFGPGTRLTVT.

This clonotype has a count of ten or more. The J gene is TRBJ2-1, the V gene TRBV18, with TRBD1 as a possible D gene (6 bases). CDR1 is KGHSH and CDR2 is LQKENI in the germline V gene. Between the trimmed V and J ends, which lost 0 bases and 9 bases, there was a span of 15 bases. The CDR3 contains 15 residues. The CDR3 sequence: CASSPPSEGGLEQFF. Written as DNA, the CDR3 is TGTGCCAGCTCACCACCCTCCGAAGGGGGTCTTGAGCAGTTCTTC.

The chain has TRBV9 and TRBJ2-1, with 7 bases matching TRBD1. The CDR3 is 13 residues long. J was trimmed by 10 bases and V by 4 bases; bases with no gene match: 8. Germline CDR1 is SGDLS and CDR2 is YYNGEE. CDR3 bases: TGTGCCAGCAGCACGAACACAGGGGAAGAGCAGTTCTTC. Its protein product is CASSTNTGEEQFF.

This clonotype was seen many times. This sequence joins TRBV2 and TRBJ2-4; 7 positions match TRBD2. With 7 bases clipped from V and 4 bases from J, the junction kept 7 bases outside the gene matches. CDR3 length: 14 residues. Germline CDR1 is SNHLY and CDR2 is FYNNEI. The CDR3 nucleotides are TGTGCCAGCATCGAGACTAGCCTTAAAAACATTCAGTACTTC. This encodes CASIETSLKNIQYF.

The chain joins TRBV5-1 to TRBJ1-2, with D possibly matching TRBD1 (6 bases). CDR1 is SGHRS and CDR2 is YFSETQ in the germline V gene. The CDR3 covers 16 residues. With 2 bases removed from V and 2 bases from J, the gap between germline ends came to 16 bases. The CDR3 here is CASSFTAQGTNYGYTF. Written as DNA, the CDR3 is TGCGCCAGCAGCTTCACCGCCCAGGGGACAAACTATGGCTACACCTTC.

J is TRBJ2-7 and V is TRBV5-6; 7 positions match TRBD2. The V gene's germline CDR1 is SGHDT and CDR2 YYEEEE. The CDR3 has 13 amino acids. V lost 2 bases, J lost 3 bases, and 2 bases stayed unmatched. The CDR3 reads CASSFGRNYEQYF. DNA of the CDR3: TGTGCCAGCAGCTTCGGGAGGAACTACGAGCAGTACTTC.

The table lists this clonotype with a few counts. The chain combines TRBV5-1 with TRBJ2-1; D unresolved. The germline gives CDR1 SGHRS, CDR2 YFSETQ. The CDR3 is 12 amino acids. Deletions cut 0 bases from V and 10 bases from J, with 8 bases between. CDR3 loop: CASSLELGEQFF. The CDR3 nucleotides read TGCGCCAGCAGCTTGGAGCTGGGGGAGCAGTTCTTC.

The V call is TRBV15, the J call TRBJ1-2; D is perhaps TRBD1 (5 bases). CDR3 length: 13 residues. Germline lookup yields CDR1 LNHNV and CDR2 YYDKDF (reference sequence). The germline V and J ends were trimmed by 5 bases and 0 bases, with 7 bases remaining between them. In DNA, the CDR3 is TGTGCCACCAGCGCGGGACCTAACTATGGCTACACCTTC. Translation gives CATSAGPNYGYTF.

This clonotype appeared many times. J is TRBJ2-1 and V is TRBV7-9; 13 bases fit TRBD2. The junction had 10 bases not matched to a gene; V was cut back by 5 bases and J by 9 bases. The CDR3 is made up of 16 amino acids. Germline CDR1 reads SEHNR; CDR2 reads FQNEAQ (reference sequence). For the CDR3, the DNA is TGTGCCAGCAGCCCACGACGGACTAGCGGGAGAGGTGAGCAGTTCTTC. Encoded protein: CASSPRRTSGRGEQFF. Using reference TRBV7-9 and TRBJ2-1 for the parts outside the CDR3, the full variable domain is DTGVSQNPRHKITKRGQNVTFRCDPISEHNRLYWYRQTLGQGPEFLTYFQNEAQLEKSRLLSDRFSAERPKGSFSTLEIQRTEQGDSAMYLCASSPRRTSGRGEQFFGPGTRLTVL.

This clonotype was seen repeatedly, ten times or more. The chain links TRBV13 to TRBJ2-3; the match to TRBD1 covers 10 bases. J gave up 2 bases and V 2 bases, and 4 bases lay outside the gene matches. This CDR3 has 16 residues. The germline gives CDR1 PRHDT, CDR2 FYEKMQ (reference sequence). The CDR3 DNA follows: TGTGCCAGCAGCTTATGGGACAGGGGTAACACAGATACGCAGTATTTT. Its protein is CASSLWDRGNTDTQYF.

This clonotype appeared many times. The chain joins TRBV12-3 or TRBV12-4 to TRBJ2-5; either TRBD1 or TRBD2 may supply D (5 bases each). V lost 5 bases to trimming and J lost 1 base, with 17 bases between them. This CDR3 is built from 16 residues. The chain's CDR3 is CASSPIRPGTQETQYF. The CDR3 region has the DNA TGTGCCAGCAGTCCGATACGACCCGGGACCCAAGAGACCCAGTACTTC.

This clonotype was recorded at least ten times. The rearrangement links TRBV11-3 to TRBJ2-3; D is unclear. The germline V gene has CDR1 SGHNT and CDR2 YENEEA. The CDR3 covers 12 residues. Trimming took off 5 bases at V and 10 bases at J, with 13 bases between the two ends. The CDR3 region is CASSPSLGAQYF. The CDR3 nucleotides read TGTGCCAGCAGCCCCTCTCTTGGGGCGCAGTATTTT.

This clonotype has a count of ten or more. V and J are TRBV20-1 and TRBJ2-1; the match to TRBD2 covers 11 bases. The V gene's germline CDR1 is DFQATT and CDR2 SNEGSKA (reference sequence). There are 13 residues in the CDR3. The DNA for the CDR3 is TGCAGCGCCGGGACTAGCGGATACAATGAGCAGTTCTTC. Protein: CSAGTSGYNEQFF.